This T cell receptor (beta chain) is drawn from a study of T-cell reconstitution after alpha-beta-depleted transplantation in children. Study-level results: T-cell counts and diversity were attributed mostly to newly produced T cells one year after transplant. Several hundred graft clones that had expanded were reportedly the source of alpha-beta T cells about two months after transplant.

Germline V gives CDR1 MDHEN, CDR2 SYDVKM. CDR3 size: 13 residues. V lost 6 bases, J lost 7 bases, and 4 bases stayed unmatched. This clonotype showed up just a few times. Its target is not known. This sample's TCRbeta library carried unique molecular identifier barcodes. TCRdb used MiXCR to reprocess the PCR reads, holding one entry per CDR3 protein. The sample lists about a million distinct CDR3 sequences, roughly 29% occurring once. This receptor was taken from a boy younger than two who had a stem cell transplant for SCID, so the T cells may come from the graft donor. The sequences come from PBMCs, mostly from graft donor cells, collected 360 days after TCRalphabeta/CD19-depleted stem cell transplant. V is TRBV28 and J is TRBJ2-2; 8 bases map to TRBD1. The CDR3 is CASRPGGRGELFF. For the CDR3, the DNA is TGTGCCAGCAGGCCAGGGGGCCGCGGGGAGCTGTTTTTT. The whole variable domain, remainder taken from reference TRBV28 and TRBJ2-2, is DVKVTQSSRYLVKRTGEKVFLECVQDMDHENMFWYRQDPGLGLRLIYFSYDVKMKEKGDIPEGYSVSREKKERFSLILESASTNQTSMYLCASRPGGRGELFFGEGSRLTVL.